The next 14 T cell receptor beta chains were all read from a single sample in a study of low-dose radiotherapy and immunotherapy resistance in tumors. Alpha- and beta-chain coverage of first-strand cDNA came from TRAV- and TRBV-specific primers. TCR amplification ran approximately 20 PCR cycles using constant-region and V-primer adapter primers. TCRdb passed the reads through MiXCR, listing each CDR3 protein once. In the table there are around 6,000 distinct CDR3 sequences, 60% to 85% of which are singletons. The receptors stem from a human donor with advanced metastatic prostate, ovarian, gallbladder or colorectal cancer (not recorded which). This table probably holds off-target reads from a library built for another chain.

The gene calls are TRBV5-1 and TRBJ1-3, with D tentatively TRBD1 (5 bases). CDR3 length equals 15 residues. Trimming removed 4 bases at V and 0 bases at J, with 11 bases between. Germline lookup yields CDR1 SGHRS and CDR2 YFSETQ. As DNA, the CDR3 is TGCGCCAGCAGCACCGACAGCACCTCTGGAAACACCATATATTTT. It translates to CASSTDSTSGNTIYF.

This chain links TRBV2 with TRBJ2-7; D might be TRBD1 or TRBD2, each matching 5 bases. V lost 7 bases to trimming and J lost 5 bases, with 18 bases between them. The CDR3 runs to 14 residues. Germline CDR1 SNHLY, CDR2 FYNNEI. The CDR3 loop is CASNKGRMRDEQYF. The CDR3 nucleotides are TGTGCCAGCAATAAGGGACGGATGAGGGACGAGCAGTACTTC.

This chain joins TRBV5-6 and TRBJ2-2, with 11 bases that match TRBD1. The CDR3 spans 16 residues. The trim removed 3 bases at V and 6 bases at J, leaving 7 bases unmatched. Germline CDR1 SGHDT, CDR2 YYEEEE. As DNA, the CDR3 is TGTGCCAGCAGCTCGACCGGACAGGGGGCACCCGGGGAGCTGTTTTTT. Its translation is CASSSTGQGAPGELFF.

The chain joins TRBV28 to TRBJ2-4; TRBD2 aligns across 8 bases. V trimming: 7 bases; J trimming: 6 bases; junction bases outside the gene matches: 8. Germline-derived CDR1 and CDR2 are MDHEN and SYDVKM. This CDR3 region has 14 residues. The CDR3 protein is CASTLTGGVNIQYF. The CDR3 DNA reads as TGTGCCAGCACCCTAACGGGGGGGGTAAACATTCAGTACTTC.

This chain connects TRBV5-1 to TRBJ2-1; the match to TRBD2 covers 8 bases. The germline CDR1 and CDR2 sequences are SGHRS and YFSETQ. The CDR3 is 16 amino acids. With 2 bases clipped from V and 4 bases from J, the junction kept 8 bases outside the gene matches. As DNA, the CDR3 is TGCGCCAGCAGCTTTCTTTCAAGCGGGAGTTACAATGAGCAGTTCTTC. Its translation is CASSFLSSGSYNEQFF.

Here the CDR3 reads CASRLRSTEAFF. DNA for the CDR3: TGTGCCAGTCGCCTTCGTAGCACTGAAGCTTTCTTT. This sequence joins TRBV19 and TRBJ1-1; D ambiguous. The CDR3 has 12 amino acids. V lost 8 bases to trimming and J lost 4 bases, with 11 bases between them. The germline V gene encodes CDR1 LNHDA and CDR2 SQIVND (reference sequence).

Only a few counts were recorded for this clonotype. This chain joins TRBV5-3 and TRBJ1-6; D call uncertain. TRBV5-3 is an open reading frame whose function is uncertain. The CDR3 is made up of 14 amino acids. V lost 8 bases and J lost 6, with 15 bases in between. The CDR3 nucleotides are TGTGCCAGCAGTTACACTGGGATTAATTCACCCCTCCACTTT. Protein sequence: CASSYTGINSPLHF.

This clonotype has a handful of counts. The chain couples TRBV5-1 to TRBJ2-1, with 8 bases matching TRBD2. The CDR3 loop spans 15 amino acids. V was clipped by 6 bases and J by 4 bases; unmatched bases: 9. Germline V gives CDR1 SGHRS, CDR2 YFSETQ. This chain's CDR3 is CASTPWASGYNEQFF. The CDR3 DNA reads as TGCGCCAGCACCCCCTGGGCTAGCGGGTACAATGAGCAGTTCTTC.

The rearrangement links TRBV12-3 or TRBV12-4 to TRBJ1-2; D not certain. Trimming stripped 5 bases from V and 8 bases from J, with 15 bases between. This CDR3 spans 13 amino acids. The CDR3 is CASSHRRIGGYTF. CDR3 DNA sequence: TGTGCCAGCAGTCATCGACGGATAGGAGGCTACACCTTC.

The V call is TRBV5-6, the J call TRBJ2-3, with unresolved D. The CDR3 runs 12 residues. The germline V gene has CDR1 SGHDT and CDR2 YYEEEE. V lost 5 bases and J 1 base, leaving 5 bases between the germline ends. CDR3 nucleotides: TGTGCCAGCAGTCGGGGCACAGATACGCAGTATTTT. It yields the protein CASSRGTDTQYF.

This chain links TRBV6-8 with TRBJ2-7; 11 nucleotides match TRBD2. CDR3 length equals 15 residues. Trimming removed 6 bases from V and 0 bases from J; junction bases left unmatched: 4. Per the germline V gene, CDR1 is MNHGY and CDR2 is SAAAGT. This CDR3 is CASSVAGGSSYEQYF. CDR3 DNA: TGTGCCAGCAGCGTAGCGGGAGGGAGCTCCTACGAGCAGTACTTC.

V usage is TRBV5-1 and J usage is TRBJ1-2; 8 nucleotides align to TRBD1. The CDR3 is 15 residues long. Germline CDR1 and CDR2: SGHRS and YFSETQ. The trim removed 1 base at V and 8 bases at J, leaving 10 bases unmatched. For the CDR3, the DNA is TGCGCCAGCAGCTTGAAAACAGGGGGGTCGCAAGGCTACACCTTC. The encoded protein is CASSLKTGGSQGYTF. Based on the CDR3 plus reference TRBV5-1 and TRBJ1-2, the full variable domain is KAGVTQTPRYLIKTRGQQVTLSCSPISGHRSVSWYQQTPGQGLQFLFEYFSETQRNKGNFPGRFSGRQFSNSRSEMNVSTLELGDSALYLCASSLKTGGSQGYTFGSGTRLTVV.

The sample holds a few counts of this clonotype. The gene calls are TRBV5-1 and TRBJ2-7, with 10 nucleotides matching TRBD2. The CDR3 is 18 amino acids. Germline assignment: CDR1 SGHRS and CDR2 YFSETQ. Trimming at V came to 5 bases and at J to 2 bases, leaving 16 bases not matched to a gene. DNA for the CDR3: TGCGCCAGCAGTGGGAGCTGGCTAGCGGGAGTAAATCCCTACGAGCAGTACTTC. Translating it yields CASSGSWLAGVNPYEQYF.

The chain employs TRBV12-3 or TRBV12-4 and TRBJ2-7; TRBD1 matches 11 bases. With V trimmed by 5 bases and J by 4 bases, 13 bases remained unmatched. CDR3 length: 17 amino acids. CDR3 sequence: CASSQRTGGFKGYEQYF. Here the CDR3 DNA reads TGTGCCAGCAGTCAACGGACAGGGGGCTTTAAGGGGTACGAGCAGTACTTC.